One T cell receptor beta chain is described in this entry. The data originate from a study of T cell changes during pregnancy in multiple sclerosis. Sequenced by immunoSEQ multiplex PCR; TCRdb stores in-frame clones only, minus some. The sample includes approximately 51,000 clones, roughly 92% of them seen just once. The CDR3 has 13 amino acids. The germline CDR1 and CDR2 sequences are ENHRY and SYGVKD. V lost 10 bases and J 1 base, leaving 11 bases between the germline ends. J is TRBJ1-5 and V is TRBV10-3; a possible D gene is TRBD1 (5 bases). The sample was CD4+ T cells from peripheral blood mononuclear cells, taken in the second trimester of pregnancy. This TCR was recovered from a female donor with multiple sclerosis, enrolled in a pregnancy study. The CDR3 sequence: CATTGGSNQPQHF. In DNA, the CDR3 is TGTGCCACTACCGGGGGGAGCAATCAGCCCCAGCATTTT.